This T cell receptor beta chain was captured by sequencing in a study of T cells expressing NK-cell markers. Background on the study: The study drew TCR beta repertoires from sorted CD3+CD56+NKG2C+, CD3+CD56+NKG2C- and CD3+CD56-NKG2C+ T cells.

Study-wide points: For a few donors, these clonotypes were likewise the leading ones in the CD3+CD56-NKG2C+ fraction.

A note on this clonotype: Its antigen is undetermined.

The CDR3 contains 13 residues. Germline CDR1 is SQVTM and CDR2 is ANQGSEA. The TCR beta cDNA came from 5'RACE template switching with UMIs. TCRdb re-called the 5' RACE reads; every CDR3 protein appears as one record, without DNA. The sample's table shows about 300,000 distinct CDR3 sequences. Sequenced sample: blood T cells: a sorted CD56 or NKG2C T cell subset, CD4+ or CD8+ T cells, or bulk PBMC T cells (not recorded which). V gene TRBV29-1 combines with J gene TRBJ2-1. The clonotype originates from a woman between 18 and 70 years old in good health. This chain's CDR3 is CSVEGNSYNEQFF.